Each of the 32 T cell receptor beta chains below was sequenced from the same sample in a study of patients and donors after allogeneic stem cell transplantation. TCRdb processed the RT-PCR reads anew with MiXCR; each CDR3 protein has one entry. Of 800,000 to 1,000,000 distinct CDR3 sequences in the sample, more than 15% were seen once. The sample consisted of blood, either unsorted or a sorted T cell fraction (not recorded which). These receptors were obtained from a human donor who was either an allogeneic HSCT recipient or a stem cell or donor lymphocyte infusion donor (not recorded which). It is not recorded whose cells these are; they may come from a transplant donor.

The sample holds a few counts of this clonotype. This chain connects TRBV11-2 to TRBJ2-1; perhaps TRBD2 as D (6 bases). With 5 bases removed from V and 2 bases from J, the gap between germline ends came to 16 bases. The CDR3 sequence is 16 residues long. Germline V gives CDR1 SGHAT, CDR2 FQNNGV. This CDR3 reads CASSREGLATYNEQFF. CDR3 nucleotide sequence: TGTGCCAGCAGCCGCGAAGGGCTAGCGACCTACAATGAGCAGTTCTTC.

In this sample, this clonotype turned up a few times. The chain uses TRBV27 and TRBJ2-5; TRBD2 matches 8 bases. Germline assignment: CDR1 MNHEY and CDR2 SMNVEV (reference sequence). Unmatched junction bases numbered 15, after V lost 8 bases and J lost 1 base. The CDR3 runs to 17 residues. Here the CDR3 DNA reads TGTGCCAGCGCGTCTCCCGTAGCGGGGATAATCCAAGAGACCCAGTACTTC. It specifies CASASPVAGIIQETQYF.

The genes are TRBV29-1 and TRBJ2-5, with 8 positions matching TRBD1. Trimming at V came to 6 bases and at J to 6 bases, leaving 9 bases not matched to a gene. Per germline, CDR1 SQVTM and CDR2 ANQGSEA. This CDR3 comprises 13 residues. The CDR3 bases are TGCAGCGTGTATCAGGGGGCAGGACAGACCCAGTACTTC. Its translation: CSVYQGAGQTQYF.

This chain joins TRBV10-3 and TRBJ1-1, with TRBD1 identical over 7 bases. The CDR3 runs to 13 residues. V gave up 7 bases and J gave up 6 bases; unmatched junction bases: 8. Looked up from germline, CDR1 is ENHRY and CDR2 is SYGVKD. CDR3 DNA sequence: TGTGCCATCACTGGGACAGAGAAGGCTGAAGCTTTCTTT. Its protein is CAITGTEKAEAFF.

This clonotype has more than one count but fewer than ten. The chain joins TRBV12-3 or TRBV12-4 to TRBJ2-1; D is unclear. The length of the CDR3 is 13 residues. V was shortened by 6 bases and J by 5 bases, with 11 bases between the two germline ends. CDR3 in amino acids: CASSPFGDNEQFF. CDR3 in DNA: TGTGCCAGCAGCCCATTTGGAGACAATGAGCAGTTCTTC.

CDR3 sequence reads: CASTLGGDYGYTF. The CDR3 coding sequence is TGTGCCAGCACCCTCGGGGGGGACTATGGCTACACCTTC. J is TRBJ1-2 and V is TRBV6-1; D perhaps matches TRBD1 (5 bases). The CDR3 spans 13 residues. Germline V gene sequence: CDR1 MNHNS, CDR2 SASEGT. Deletions cut 7 bases from V and 3 bases from J, with 12 bases between.

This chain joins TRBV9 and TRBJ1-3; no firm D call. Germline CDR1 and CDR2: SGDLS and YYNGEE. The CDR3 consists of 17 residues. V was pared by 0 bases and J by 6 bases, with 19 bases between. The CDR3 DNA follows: TGTGCCAGCAGCGTAGATTTTCGGGCAGCCACCTCAAACACCATATATTTT. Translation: CASSVDFRAATSNTIYF.

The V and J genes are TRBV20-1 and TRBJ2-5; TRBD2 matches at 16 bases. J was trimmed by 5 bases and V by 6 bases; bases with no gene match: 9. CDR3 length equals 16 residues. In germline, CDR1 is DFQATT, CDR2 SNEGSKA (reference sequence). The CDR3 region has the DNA TGCAGTGCCGCCGGGACTAGCGGGGGGGCCGTGGAGACCCAGTACTTC. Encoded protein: CSAAGTSGGAVETQYF.

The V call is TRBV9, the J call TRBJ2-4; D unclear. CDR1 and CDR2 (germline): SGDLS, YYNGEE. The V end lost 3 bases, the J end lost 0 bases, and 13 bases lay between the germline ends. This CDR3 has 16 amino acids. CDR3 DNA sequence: TGTGCCAGCAGCGCGCAAGGAGCCGTAGCCAAAAACATTCAGTACTTC. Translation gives CASSAQGAVAKNIQYF.

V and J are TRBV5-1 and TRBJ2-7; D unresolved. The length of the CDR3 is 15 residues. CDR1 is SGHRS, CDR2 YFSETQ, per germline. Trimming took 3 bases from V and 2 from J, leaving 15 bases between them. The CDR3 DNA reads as TGCGCCAGCAGCTCCTGGGGTGGACGTGCCTACGAGCAGTACTTC. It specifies CASSSWGGRAYEQYF.

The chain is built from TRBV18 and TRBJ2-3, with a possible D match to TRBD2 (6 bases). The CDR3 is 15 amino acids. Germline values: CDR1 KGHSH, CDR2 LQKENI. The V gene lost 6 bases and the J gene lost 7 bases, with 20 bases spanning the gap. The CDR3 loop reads CASSPPGLVLHTQYF. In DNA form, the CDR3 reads TGTGCCAGCTCCCCCCCGGGACTGGTTCTCCATACGCAGTATTTT.

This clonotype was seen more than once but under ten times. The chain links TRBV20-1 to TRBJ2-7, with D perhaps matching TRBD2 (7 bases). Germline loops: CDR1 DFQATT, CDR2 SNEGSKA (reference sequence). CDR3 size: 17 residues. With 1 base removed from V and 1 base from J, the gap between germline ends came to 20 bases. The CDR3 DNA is TGCAGTGCTAGAGGATTCGGGGGGCAGGGAATTTCCTACGAGCAGTACTTC. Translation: CSARGFGGQGISYEQYF.

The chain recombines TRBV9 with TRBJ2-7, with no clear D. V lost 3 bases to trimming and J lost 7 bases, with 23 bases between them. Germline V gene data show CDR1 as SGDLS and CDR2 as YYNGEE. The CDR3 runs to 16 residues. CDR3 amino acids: CASSATLVPTVGEQYF. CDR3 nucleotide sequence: TGTGCCAGCAGCGCGACTCTAGTCCCCACTGTAGGTGAGCAGTACTTC.

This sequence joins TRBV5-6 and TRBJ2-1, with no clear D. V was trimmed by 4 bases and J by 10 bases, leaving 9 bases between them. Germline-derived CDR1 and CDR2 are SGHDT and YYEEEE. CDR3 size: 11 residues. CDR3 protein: CASSHSHEQFF. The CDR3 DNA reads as TGTGCCAGCAGCCATAGTCACGAGCAGTTCTTC.

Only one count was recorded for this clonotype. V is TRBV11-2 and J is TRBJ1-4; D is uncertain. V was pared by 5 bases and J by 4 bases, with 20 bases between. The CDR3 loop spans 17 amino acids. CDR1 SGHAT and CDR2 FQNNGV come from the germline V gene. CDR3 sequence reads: CASSPPGRRTFNEKLFF. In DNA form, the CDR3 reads TGTGCCAGCAGCCCCCCCGGCCGGAGGACCTTTAATGAAAAACTGTTTTTT.

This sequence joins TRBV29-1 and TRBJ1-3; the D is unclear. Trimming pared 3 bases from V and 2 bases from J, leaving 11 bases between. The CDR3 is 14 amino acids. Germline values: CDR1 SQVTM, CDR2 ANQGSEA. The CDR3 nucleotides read TGCAGCGTTGAGGGAGGGTCCACTGGAAACACCATATATTTT. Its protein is CSVEGGSTGNTIYF.

CDR3 nucleotides: TGCGCCAGCAGCTTGGGACGGTTTCAGTACTTC. The encoded protein is CASSLGRFQYF. This rearrangement joins TRBV5-1 to TRBJ2-7; no firm D call. Germline loops: CDR1 SGHRS, CDR2 YFSETQ. The CDR3 extends over 11 amino acids. The V end lost 0 bases, the J end lost 10 bases, and 8 bases lay between the germline ends.

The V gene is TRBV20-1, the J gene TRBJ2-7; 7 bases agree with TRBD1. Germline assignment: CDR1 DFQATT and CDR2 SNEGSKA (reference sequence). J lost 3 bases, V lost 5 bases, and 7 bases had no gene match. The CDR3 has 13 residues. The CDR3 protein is CSASIDRVYEQYF. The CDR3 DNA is TGCAGTGCTTCTATCGACAGGGTCTACGAGCAGTACTTC.

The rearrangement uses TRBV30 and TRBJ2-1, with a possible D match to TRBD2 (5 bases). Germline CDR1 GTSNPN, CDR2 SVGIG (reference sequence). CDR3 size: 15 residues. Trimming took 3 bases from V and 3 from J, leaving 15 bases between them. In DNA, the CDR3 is TGTGCCTGGAGGGGTTTTGTTAGCGTCTACAATGAGCAGTTCTTC. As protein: CAWRGFVSVYNEQFF.

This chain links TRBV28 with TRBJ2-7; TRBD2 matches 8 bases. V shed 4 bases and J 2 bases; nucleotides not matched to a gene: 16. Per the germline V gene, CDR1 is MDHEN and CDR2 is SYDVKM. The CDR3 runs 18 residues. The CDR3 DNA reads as TGTGCCAGCAGTTGGGTCCGCGCCTTAGCGGGATCTACCTACGAGCAGTACTTC. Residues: CASSWVRALAGSTYEQYF.

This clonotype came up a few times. CDR3 residues: CASVQSYPGQKNTEAFF. CDR3 in DNA: TGTGCCAGCGTCCAAAGCTACCCGGGACAGAAGAACACTGAAGCTTTCTTT. This chain joins TRBV27 and TRBJ1-1, with 7 bases lining up with TRBD1. Germline V gene sequence: CDR1 MNHEY, CDR2 SMNVEV (reference sequence). The junction had 16 bases not matched to a gene; V was cut back by 8 bases and J by 1 base. The CDR3 totals 17 residues.

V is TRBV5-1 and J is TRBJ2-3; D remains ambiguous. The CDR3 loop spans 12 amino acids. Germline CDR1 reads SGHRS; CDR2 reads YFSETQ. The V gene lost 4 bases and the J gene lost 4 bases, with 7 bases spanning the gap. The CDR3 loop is CASSRASDTQYF. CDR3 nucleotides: TGCGCCAGCAGCCGAGCTTCAGATACGCAGTATTTT.

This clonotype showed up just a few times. As DNA, the CDR3 is TGTGCCAGCTGGGGGGACTCCTATAATTCACCCCTCCACTTT. It specifies CASWGDSYNSPLHF. The J gene is TRBJ1-6, the V gene TRBV12-3 or TRBV12-4, with a weak D call TRBD1 (5 bases). This CDR3 comprises 14 residues. Trimming cost V 8 bases and J 0 bases, with 8 bases left between them.

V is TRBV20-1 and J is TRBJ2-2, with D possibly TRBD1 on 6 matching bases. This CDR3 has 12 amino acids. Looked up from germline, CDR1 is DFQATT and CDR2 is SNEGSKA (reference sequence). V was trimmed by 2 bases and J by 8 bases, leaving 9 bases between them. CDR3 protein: CSARKQGGELFF. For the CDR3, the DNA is TGCAGTGCTAGAAAACAGGGAGGGGAGCTGTTTTTT.

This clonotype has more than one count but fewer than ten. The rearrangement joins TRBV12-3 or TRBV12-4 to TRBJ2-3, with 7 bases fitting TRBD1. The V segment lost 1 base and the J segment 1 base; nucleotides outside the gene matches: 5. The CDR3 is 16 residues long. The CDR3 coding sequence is TGTGCCAGCAGTTTAGAGGGGGCAACAGGCACAGATACGCAGTATTTT. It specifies CASSLEGATGTDTQYF.

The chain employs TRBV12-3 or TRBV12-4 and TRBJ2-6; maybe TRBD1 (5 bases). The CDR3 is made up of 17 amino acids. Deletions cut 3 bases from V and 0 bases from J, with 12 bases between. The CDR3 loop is CASSFRQIDSGANVLTF. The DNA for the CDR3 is TGTGCCAGCAGTTTTAGACAGATTGACTCTGGGGCCAACGTCCTGACTTTC.

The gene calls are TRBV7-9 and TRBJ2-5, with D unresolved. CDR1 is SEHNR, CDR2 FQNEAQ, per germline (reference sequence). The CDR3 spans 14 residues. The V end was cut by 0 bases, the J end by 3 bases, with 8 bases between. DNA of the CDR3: TGTGCCAGCAGCTTAGCGCTCCCTAAAGAGACCCAGTACTTC. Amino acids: CASSLALPKETQYF.

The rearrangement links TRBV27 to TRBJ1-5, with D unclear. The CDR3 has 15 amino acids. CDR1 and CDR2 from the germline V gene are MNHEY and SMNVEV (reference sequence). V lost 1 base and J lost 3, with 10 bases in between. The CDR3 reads CASSLWRGNNQPQHF. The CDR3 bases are TGTGCCAGCAGTTTATGGCGAGGTAACAATCAGCCCCAGCATTTT.

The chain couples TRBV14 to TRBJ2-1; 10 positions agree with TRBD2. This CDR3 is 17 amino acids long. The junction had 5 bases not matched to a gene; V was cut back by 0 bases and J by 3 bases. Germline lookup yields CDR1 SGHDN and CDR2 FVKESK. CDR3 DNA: TGTGCCAGCAGCCAAGACAGATGGACTAGCGGCTACAATGAGCAGTTCTTC. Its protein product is CASSQDRWTSGYNEQFF.

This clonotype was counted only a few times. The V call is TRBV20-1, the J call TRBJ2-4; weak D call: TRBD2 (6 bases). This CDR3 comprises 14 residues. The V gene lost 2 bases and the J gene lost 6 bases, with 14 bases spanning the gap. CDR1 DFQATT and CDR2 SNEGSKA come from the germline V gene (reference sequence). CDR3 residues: CSARYSGTSNIQYF. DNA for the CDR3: TGCAGTGCTAGATACTCCGGGACTTCAAACATTCAGTACTTC.

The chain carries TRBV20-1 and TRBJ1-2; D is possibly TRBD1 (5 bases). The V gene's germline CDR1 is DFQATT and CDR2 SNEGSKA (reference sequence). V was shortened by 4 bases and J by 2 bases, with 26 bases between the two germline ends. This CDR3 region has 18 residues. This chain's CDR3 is CSAKKAGDGRATNYGYTF. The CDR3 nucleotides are TGCAGTGCTAAAAAGGCGGGGGACGGTCGGGCTACCAACTATGGCTACACCTTC.

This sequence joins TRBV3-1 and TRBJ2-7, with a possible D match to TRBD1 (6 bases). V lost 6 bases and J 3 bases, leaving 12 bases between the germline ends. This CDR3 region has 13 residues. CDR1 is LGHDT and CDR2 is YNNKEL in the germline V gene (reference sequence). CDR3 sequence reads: CASSKGHSYEQYF. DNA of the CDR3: TGTGCCAGCAGTAAGGGACACAGCTACGAGCAGTACTTC.